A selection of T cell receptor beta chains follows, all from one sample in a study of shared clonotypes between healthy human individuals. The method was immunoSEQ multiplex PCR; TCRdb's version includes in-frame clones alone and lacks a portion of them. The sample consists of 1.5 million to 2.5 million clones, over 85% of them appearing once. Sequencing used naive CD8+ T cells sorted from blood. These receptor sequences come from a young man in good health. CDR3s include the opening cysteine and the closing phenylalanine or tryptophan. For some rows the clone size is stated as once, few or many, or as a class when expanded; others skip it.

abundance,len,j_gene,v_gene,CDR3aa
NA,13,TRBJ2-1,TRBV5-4,CASSFRGGNEQFF
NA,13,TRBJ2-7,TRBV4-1,CASSPGRGYEQYF
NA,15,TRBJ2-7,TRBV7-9,CASSLYSEGRDEQYF
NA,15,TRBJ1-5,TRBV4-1,CASSQGTGAAQPQHF
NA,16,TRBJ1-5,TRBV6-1,CASSEDPNYSNQPQHF
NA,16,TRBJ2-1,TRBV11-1,CASSSGQGWIDNEQFF
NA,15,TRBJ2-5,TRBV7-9,CASSLRLAGEETQYF
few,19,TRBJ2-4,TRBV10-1,CASSADRLAGGPMADIQYF
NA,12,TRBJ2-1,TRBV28,CASLGVYNEQFF
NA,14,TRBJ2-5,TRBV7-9,CASSFPRGEETQYF
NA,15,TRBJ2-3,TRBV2,CASSRTGGETDTQYF
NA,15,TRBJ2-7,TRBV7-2,CASSFSGTGTYEQYF
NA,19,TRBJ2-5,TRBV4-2,CASSQEEGVVAGDQETQYF
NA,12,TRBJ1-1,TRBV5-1,CASSLEGQIFLF
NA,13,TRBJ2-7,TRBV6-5,CASSSSGLPLEYF
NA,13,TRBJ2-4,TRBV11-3,CASSGRGENIQYF
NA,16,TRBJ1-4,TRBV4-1,CASSQVGGLANEKLFF
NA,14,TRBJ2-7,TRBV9,CASSVGGGTYEQYF
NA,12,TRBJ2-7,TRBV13,CASSQGVDEQYF
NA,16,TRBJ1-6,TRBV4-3,CASSQVGQGYNSPLHF
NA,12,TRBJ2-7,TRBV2,CASLGAADEQYF
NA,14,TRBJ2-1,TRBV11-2,CASSFGLAGHEQFF
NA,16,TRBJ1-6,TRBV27,CASSLSPGAGDSPLHF
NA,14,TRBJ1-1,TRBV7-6,CAIDRGQVNTEAFF
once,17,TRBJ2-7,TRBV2,CASSEWRDTISQNEQYF
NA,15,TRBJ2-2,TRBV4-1,CASSPQRGGTGELFF
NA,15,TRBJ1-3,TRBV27,CASSPGTGSGNTIYF
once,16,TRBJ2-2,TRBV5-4,CASRDQTGGRTGELFF
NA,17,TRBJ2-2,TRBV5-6,CASSLAEFGRVNGELFF
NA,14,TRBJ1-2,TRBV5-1,CASSLPGGPFGYTF
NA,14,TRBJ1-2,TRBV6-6,CASSWLQGNYGYTF